Included here is one TCR beta chain sequence, with context. This clone was seen only a few times. This clone's antigen is unknown. No quality values exist for individual bases; no much larger clone is one base distant. V and J are truncated by 4 bases and 9 bases respectively, leaving an intervening sequence of 10 bases. Including cysteine and phenylalanine, the CDR3 has 12 amino acids. This entry keeps only the CDR3 DNA: 36 bases, framed from base 1. As encoded in the germline V gene, CDR1 is MNHEY while CDR2 is SVGAGI. TCRbeta CDR3 regions were sequenced with the immunoSEQ Assay. After extraction, genomic DNA underwent amplification by bias-controlled multiplex PCR, followed by high-throughput sequencing. Concerning the study's data processing: To quantify the absolute abundance of each unique TCRbeta CDR3 region, sequences were collapsed and filtered. T cell fraction was estimated by normalization of TCRbeta template counts to usable DNA, with usable DNA being measured through amplification of reference genes present in all nucleated cells. Repertoire TCRs were annotated as SARS-CoV-2-specific by exact matching of V gene, CDR3 amino acid sequence and J gene to a known reactive TCR set. The reference SARS-CoV-2 TCR set came from MIRA and was filtered for enrichment in COVID-19-positive ImmuneCODE repertoires, removing public or cross-reactive TCRs. Using the MIRA antigens, annotated TCRs were further analysed by specific ORF or by position within an ORF. Depth was the summed frequency of annotated unique rearrangements, while breadth was defined as annotated unique rearrangements over total unique productive rearrangements. TCR breadth was compared between groups using two-sided Wilcoxon rank-sum tests. TCRdb provides this immuneACCESS table in a form limited to in-frame rearrangements. Some clones are lacking; in checked studies, under half of them reflect an unresolved V gene, and why the rest are absent is not known. The V and J calls and clone size were taken over from that table, and D and trimming were inferred from the DNA. This sample has roughly 410,000 clones in its table, and 83% of those were observed once. Clones ranked in the top ten supply about 7.1% of the sample.

This entry comes from a study of Ad26.COV2.S vaccination and SARS-CoV-2 variants (dated by TCRdb to the early 2020s). In terms of the full investigation: Vaccine-arm donors came from COV1001, a multicentre, randomized, double-blind, placebo-controlled phase I-IIa trial of Ad26.COV2.S in healthy adults. Participants in the trial were split at random into five groups of five each, receiving low-dose or high-dose Ad26.COV2.S once or twice, or else placebo on both occasions. Throughout the experiments and outcome assessment, investigators stayed blinded to trial group allocation. The TCR-sequenced set comprised approximately 32 samples: some 19 Ad26.COV2.S vaccine recipients, 5 placebo recipients and 8 SARS-CoV-2 convalescent individuals. Ad26.COV2.S was administered intramuscularly at a dose of 5x10^10 or 1x10^11 viral particles, either as one shot or as two shots given 56 days apart. Sequencing of the TCRbeta repertoire served to evaluate the specificity and breadth of SARS-CoV-2-reactive T cell receptors following Ad26.COV2.S vaccination. The full study reports these points: After vaccination, substantial breadth of spike-specific CD8+ and CD4+ T cell responses was reported. The study was not powered to compare responses between vaccine doses or regimens. Ad26.COV2.S recipients had higher spike-specific TCR breadth than placebo recipients (P = 0.0014). Vaccine and placebo recipients had comparable non-spike TCR breadth, which fits with the vaccine containing only spike. According to the authors, total T cell responses may have been underestimated by the TCR breadth and depth analyses.

The intended sense of this specimen's treatment or condition label: roughly 18 received Ad26.COV2.S at low or high dose, single or two shots; about 5 received placebo; per-sample allocation not given. Repertoires of vaccine and placebo recipients were sequenced from samples taken on day 63 after the first injection. Between 29 July and 7 August 2020, Cohort 1b enrolled 20 to 30 adults aged 18-55 years at one site in Boston, USA. Ad26.COV2.S was a replication-incompetent adenovirus type 26 vector that expressed a prefusion-stabilized SARS-CoV-2 spike protein derived from the original Wuhan strain. The chain employs TRBV6-5 and TRBJ1-5, with the D gene uncertain. The starting material was peripheral blood, obtained in a trial of Ad26.COV2.S vaccine versus placebo. This sequence originates from a person aged 18 to 59 who received the Ad26.COV2.S COVID-19 vaccine or a placebo. For the CDR3, the sequence is CASSSPTGPQHF. DNA sequence: TGTGCCAGCAGTTCGCCCACCGGGCCCCAGCATTTT.